The rows below give T cell receptor beta chains drawn from one sample of a study of shared clonotypes between healthy human individuals. The protocol was immunoSEQ multiplex PCR, while the TCRdb copy is restricted to in-frame clones and leaves out a portion. The sample shows 450,000 to 500,000 clones, around 80% of them seen only once. The sample consisted of PBMCs. The source is a woman aged 40 to 50 in good health. Some clones in this sample may be carry-over from other donors' samples. Each CDR3 is given without its conserved first and last residue. D genes are given only for firm matches.

v_call	d_call	j_call	cdr3_aa
TRBV5-1	.	TRBJ2-2	ASSLVWGSDTGELF
TRBV7-3	.	TRBJ2-1	ASSLGVGNEQF
TRBV4-1	.	TRBJ2-7	ASSQREGTPSYEQY
TRBV7-9	.	TRBJ2-7	ASSLSVDSYEQY
TRBV11-1	.	TRBJ2-7	ASSLSRAGLEQY
TRBV19	.	TRBJ2-7	ASSIGGYEQY
TRBV4-2	.	TRBJ1-5	ASSQDWGQPQH
TRBV19	.	TRBJ1-1	ASSIQADLNTEAF
TRBV18	.	TRBJ2-1	ASSPPTKTGYSEQF
TRBV7-9	TRBD2	TRBJ2-2	ASSLAPGRGNTGELF
TRBV4-1	TRBD1	TRBJ1-2	ASSQEGQVVRGYT
TRBV7-2	.	TRBJ2-5	ASSFASRKETQY
TRBV29-1	TRBD1	.	SVQRTGGEQY
TRBV30	.	TRBJ1-2	AWSVHFYGYT
TRBV5-6	.	TRBJ2-2	ASSLGSGYTGELF
TRBV7-9	.	TRBJ1-2	ASSLVVQLNYGYT
TRBV6-6	.	TRBJ2-7	ASTGDIAYEQY
TRBV7-2	TRBD1	TRBJ1-1	ASSPVTGSAEAF
TRBV28	.	TRBJ2-6	ASSLVGHRSGANVLT
TRBV28	.	TRBJ2-7	ASSDLADSSYEQY
TRBV27	.	TRBJ1-5	ASSTARTHQPQH
TRBV5-1	.	TRBJ2-5	ASTPGSGETQY
TRBV6-4	.	TRBJ2-3	ASSQESTDTQY
TRBV6-6	.	TRBJ2-7	ATKTGTLIYEQY